This T cell receptor (beta chain) was documented in a study of OX40 agonist ivuxolimab in advanced cancers. Assay used: immunoSEQ multiplex PCR; TCRdb lists only in-frame clones, some missing. The profile shows around 70,000 clones, around 83% of them singletons. In this sample, this clone turned up once. Source: CD4+ or CD8+ T cells sorted from blood, taken in a trial of the OX40 agonist ivuxolimab. This TCR was recovered from an adult with an advanced solid tumor such as melanoma, head and neck, liver or kidney cancer.

The DNA for the CDR3 is TGTGCCAGCAGTTACTCGTTAGCGGGGGGCACAGATACGCAGTATTTT. Translating it yields CASSYSLAGGTDTQYF. The rearrangement links TRBV6-5 to TRBJ2-3; 9 nucleotides align to TRBD2. The CDR3 consists of 16 residues. From germline, CDR1 is MNHEY and CDR2 SVGAGI. V lost 0 bases, J lost 1 base, and 2 bases stayed unmatched.